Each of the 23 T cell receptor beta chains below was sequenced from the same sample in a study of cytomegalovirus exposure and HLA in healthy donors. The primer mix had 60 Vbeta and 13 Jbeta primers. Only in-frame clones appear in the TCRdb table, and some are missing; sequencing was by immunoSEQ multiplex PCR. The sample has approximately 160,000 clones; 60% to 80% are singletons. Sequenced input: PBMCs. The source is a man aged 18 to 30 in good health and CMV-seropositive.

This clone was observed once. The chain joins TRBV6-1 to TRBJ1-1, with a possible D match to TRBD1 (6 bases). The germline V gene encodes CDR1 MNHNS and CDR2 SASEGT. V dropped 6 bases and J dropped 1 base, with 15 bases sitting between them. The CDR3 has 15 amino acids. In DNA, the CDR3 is TGTGCCAGCAGAGATCCGGGACACCGGAACACTGAAGCTTTCTTT. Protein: CASRDPGHRNTEAFF.

The CDR3 region is CASSPWDRANQPQHF. CDR3 nucleotides: TGTGCCAGCAGCCCATGGGACAGGGCCAATCAGCCCCAGCATTTT. The rearrangement links TRBV5-6 to TRBJ1-5; TRBD1 matches at 9 bases. The V gene's germline CDR1 is SGHDT and CDR2 YYEEEE. After removal of 4 bases from V and 3 bases from J, the junction contained 5 bases not matched to a gene. CDR3 length: 15 amino acids.

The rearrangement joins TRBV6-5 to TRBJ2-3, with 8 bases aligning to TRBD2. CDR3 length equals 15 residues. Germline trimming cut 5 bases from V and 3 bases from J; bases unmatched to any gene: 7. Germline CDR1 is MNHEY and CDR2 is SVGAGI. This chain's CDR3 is CASSKGLAVTDTQYF. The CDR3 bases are TGTGCCAGCAGTAAAGGACTAGCTGTGACAGATACGCAGTATTTT.

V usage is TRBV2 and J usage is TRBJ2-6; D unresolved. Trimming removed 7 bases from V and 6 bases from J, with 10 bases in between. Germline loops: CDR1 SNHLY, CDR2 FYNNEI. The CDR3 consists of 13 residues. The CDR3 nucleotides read TGTGCCAGCACTCGTCTTTCGGCCAACGTCCTGACTTTC. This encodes CASTRLSANVLTF.

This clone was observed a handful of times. This CDR3 reads CASSRDREGAEAFF. The CDR3 DNA follows: TGTGCCAGCAGTCGGGACAGGGAAGGGGCTGAAGCTTTCTTT. The V call is TRBV28, the J call TRBJ1-1, with TRBD1 identical over 9 bases. V lost 5 bases to trimming and J lost 6 bases; unmatched junction nucleotides: 7. The germline V gene encodes CDR1 MDHEN and CDR2 SYDVKM. The CDR3 covers 14 residues.

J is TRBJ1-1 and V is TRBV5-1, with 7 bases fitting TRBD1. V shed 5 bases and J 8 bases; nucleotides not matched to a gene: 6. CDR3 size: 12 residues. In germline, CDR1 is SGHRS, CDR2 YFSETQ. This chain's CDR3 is CASRGDSFEAFF. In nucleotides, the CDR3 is TGCGCCAGCAGAGGGGACAGCTTCGAAGCTTTCTTT.

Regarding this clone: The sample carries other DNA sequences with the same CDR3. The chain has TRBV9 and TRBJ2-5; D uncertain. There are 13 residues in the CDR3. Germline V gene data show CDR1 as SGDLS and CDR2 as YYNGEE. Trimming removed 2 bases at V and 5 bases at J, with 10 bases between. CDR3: CASSVGGQETQYF. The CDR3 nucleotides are TGTGCCAGCAGCGTCGGTGGGCAGGAGACCCAGTACTTC.

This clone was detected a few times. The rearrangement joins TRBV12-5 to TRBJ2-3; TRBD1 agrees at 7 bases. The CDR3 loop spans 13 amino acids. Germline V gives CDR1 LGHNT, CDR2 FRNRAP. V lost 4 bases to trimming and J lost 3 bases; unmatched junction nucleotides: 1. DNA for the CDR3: TGTGCTAGTGGTTCGGGACAGACAGATACGCAGTATTTT. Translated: CASGSGQTDTQYF.

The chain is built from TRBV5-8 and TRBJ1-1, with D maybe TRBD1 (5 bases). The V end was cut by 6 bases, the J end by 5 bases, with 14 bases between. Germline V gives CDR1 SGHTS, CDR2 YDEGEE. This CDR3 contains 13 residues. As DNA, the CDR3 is TGTGCCAGCACAAATTGGGGGGATACTGAAGCTTTCTTT. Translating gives CASTNWGDTEAFF.

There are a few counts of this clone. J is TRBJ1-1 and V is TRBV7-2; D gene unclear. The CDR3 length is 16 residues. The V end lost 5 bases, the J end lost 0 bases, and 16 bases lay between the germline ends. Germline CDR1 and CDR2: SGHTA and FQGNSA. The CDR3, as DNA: TGTGCCAGCAGCCCCTTGTGGGCAGGTTTGAACACTGAAGCTTTCTTT. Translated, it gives CASSPLWAGLNTEAFF. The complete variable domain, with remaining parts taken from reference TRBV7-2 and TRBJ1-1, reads GAGVSQSPSNKVTEKGKDVELRCDPISGHTALYWYRQSLGQGLEFLIYFQGNSAPDKSGLPSDRFSAERTGGSVSTLTIQRTQQEDSAVYLCASSPLWAGLNTEAFFGQGTRLTVV.

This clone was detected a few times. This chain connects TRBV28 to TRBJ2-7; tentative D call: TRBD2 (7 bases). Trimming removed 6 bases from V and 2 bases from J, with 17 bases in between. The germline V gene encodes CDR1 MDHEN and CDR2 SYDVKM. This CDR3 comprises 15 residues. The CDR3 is CASSPQGGGAYEQYV. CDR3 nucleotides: TGTGCCAGCAGCCCACAAGGCGGGGGCGCCTACGAGCAGTACGTC.

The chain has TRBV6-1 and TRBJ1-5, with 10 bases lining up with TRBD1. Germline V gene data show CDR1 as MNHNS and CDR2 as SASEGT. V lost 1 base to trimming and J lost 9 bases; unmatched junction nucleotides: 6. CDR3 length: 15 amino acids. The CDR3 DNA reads TGTGCCAGCAGTGAAGGGACAGGGGGGGGTCGGCCCCAGCATTTT. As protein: CASSEGTGGGRPQHF.

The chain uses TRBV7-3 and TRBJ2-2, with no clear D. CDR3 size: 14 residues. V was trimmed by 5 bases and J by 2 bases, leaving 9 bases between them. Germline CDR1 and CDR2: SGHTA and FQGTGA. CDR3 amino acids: CASSPGSNTGELFF. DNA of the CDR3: TGTGCCAGCAGCCCCGGGTCTAACACCGGGGAGCTGTTTTTT.

CDR3 protein: CASSDGGQYSYNEQFF. Here the CDR3 DNA reads TGTGCCAGCAGCGATGGGGGACAGTACTCCTACAATGAGCAGTTCTTC. The chain uses TRBV13 and TRBJ2-1, with TRBD1 matching 7 bases. Per germline, CDR1 PRHDT and CDR2 FYEKMQ (reference sequence). Trimming took 5 bases from V and 0 from J; bases not matched to a gene: 7. This CDR3 has 16 amino acids.

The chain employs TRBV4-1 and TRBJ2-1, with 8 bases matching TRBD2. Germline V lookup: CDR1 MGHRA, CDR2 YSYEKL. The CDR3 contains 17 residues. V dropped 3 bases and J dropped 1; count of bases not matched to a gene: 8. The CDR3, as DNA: TGCGCCAGCAGCCAGGCAAGCGGGGGCCTATCCTACAATGAGCAGTTCTTC. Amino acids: CASSQASGGLSYNEQFF.

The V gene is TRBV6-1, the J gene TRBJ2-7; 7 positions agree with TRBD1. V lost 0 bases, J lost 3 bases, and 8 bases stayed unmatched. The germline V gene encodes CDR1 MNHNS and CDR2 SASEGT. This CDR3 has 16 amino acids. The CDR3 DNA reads TGTGCCAGCAGTGAAGCGCTTGGACAGGCTGGCTACGAGCAGTACGTC. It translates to CASSEALGQAGYEQYV.

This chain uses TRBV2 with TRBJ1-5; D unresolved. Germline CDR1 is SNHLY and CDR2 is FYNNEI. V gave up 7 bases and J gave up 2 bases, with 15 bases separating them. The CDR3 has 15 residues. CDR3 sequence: CASNRASIGNQPQHF. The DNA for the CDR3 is TGTGCCAGCAACCGAGCGTCTATAGGCAATCAGCCCCAGCATTTT. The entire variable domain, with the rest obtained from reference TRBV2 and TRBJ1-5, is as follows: EPEVTQTPSHQVTQMGQEVILRCVPISNHLYFYWYRQILGQKVEFLVSFYNNEISEKSEIFDDQFSVERPDGSNFTLKIRSTKLEDSAMYFCASNRASIGNQPQHFGDGTRLSIL.

The CDR3 bases are TGTGCCAGCAGGGGAGCCCGAAGCAATCAGCCCCAGCATTTT. This gives the protein CASRGARSNQPQHF. The genes are TRBV2 and TRBJ1-5; no firm D call. V lost 6 bases, J lost 1 base, and 10 bases lay in between. This CDR3 is built from 14 residues. The germline V gene encodes CDR1 SNHLY and CDR2 FYNNEI.

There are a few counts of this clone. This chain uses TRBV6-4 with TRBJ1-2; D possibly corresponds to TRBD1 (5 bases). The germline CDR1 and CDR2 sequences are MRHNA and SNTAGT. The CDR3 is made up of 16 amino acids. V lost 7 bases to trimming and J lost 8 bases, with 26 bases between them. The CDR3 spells CASTEHQGDSTGGYTF. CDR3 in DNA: TGTGCCAGCACCGAGCATCAAGGGGACTCTACTGGGGGCTACACCTTC.

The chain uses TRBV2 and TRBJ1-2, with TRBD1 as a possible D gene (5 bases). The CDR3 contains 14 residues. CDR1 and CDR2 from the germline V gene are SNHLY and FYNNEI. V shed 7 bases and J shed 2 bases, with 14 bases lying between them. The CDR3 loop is CASTLGQTNYGYTF. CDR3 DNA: TGTGCCAGCACCCTGGGGCAGACCAACTATGGCTACACCTTC.

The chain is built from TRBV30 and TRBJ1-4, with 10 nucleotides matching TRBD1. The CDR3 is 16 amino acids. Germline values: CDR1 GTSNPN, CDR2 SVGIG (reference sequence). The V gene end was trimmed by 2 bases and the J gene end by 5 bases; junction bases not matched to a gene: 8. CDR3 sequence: CAWSPGTGVRNEKLFF. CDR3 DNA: TGTGCCTGGAGTCCCGGGACAGGGGTCCGGAATGAAAAACTGTTTTTT.

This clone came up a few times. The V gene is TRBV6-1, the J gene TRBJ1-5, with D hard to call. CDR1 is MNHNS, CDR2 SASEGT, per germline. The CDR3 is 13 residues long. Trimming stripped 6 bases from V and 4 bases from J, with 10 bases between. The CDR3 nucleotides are TGTGCCAGCAGAGAGGGTCCTAATCAGCCCCAGCATTTT. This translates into CASREGPNQPQHF.

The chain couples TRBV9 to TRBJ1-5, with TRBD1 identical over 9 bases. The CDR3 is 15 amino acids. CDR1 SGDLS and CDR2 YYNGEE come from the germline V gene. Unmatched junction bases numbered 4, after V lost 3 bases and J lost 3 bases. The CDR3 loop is CASSEGQGLNQPQHF. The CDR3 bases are TGTGCCAGCAGCGAGGGACAGGGACTCAATCAGCCCCAGCATTTT.